The source of this TCR beta chain is a study of immune heterogeneity within non-small cell lung tumors. Study summary: Squamous cell carcinomas accounted for a few of the tumors, non-squamous carcinomas for roughly 10, and 1 was not otherwise specified.

On this clonotype itself: Its antigen is not identified.

Study results and caveats: Alongside site-unique high-frequency clones, identical dominant CDR3 beta clonotypes recurred across tumor sites within a patient. Between one patient and another, high-frequency T-cell receptor beta clonotypes were largely distinct.

With 32 V and 13 J primers, multiplex PCR amplified the TCR beta CDR3. TCRdb reprocessed the multiplex PCR reads via MiXCR and lists one record per CDR3 protein. The sample lists around 21,000 distinct CDR3 sequences, around 30% occurring once. Genomic DNA from bulk tumor acted as the template, and 450 to 700 ng was loaded per sample. Several widely spaced biopsies per primary tumor were taken during surgery. Curative operations were performed on patients who had untreated, newly diagnosed non-small cell lung cancer. From germline, CDR1 is SNHLY and CDR2 FYNNEI. V was cut by 3 bases and J by 4 bases, with 10 bases left in between. The CDR3 consists of 14 residues.

The sequence was obtained from a man aged 35-49 years with non-small cell lung cancer. Sequencing used lung tumor tissue. This chain uses TRBV2 with TRBJ2-1, with no clear D. CDR3 amino acids: CASSEETSYNEQFF. CDR3 coding DNA: TGTGCCAGCAGTGAGGAGACAAGTTACAATGAGCAGTTCTTC.